This T cell receptor beta chain was retrieved from a study of T cell responses to AZD1222 COVID-19 vaccine. Regarding the study as a whole: All repertoire sampling was performed exclusively after the peak T cell response. Regions 160-218 and 743-854 dominated among vaccine-associated CD4 TCRs spanning spike. White British ancestry dominated among donors, who included more females, and clonal diversity was possibly underestimated.

V was clipped by 4 bases and J by 8 bases; unmatched bases: 4. This CDR3 has 15 amino acids. Germline values: CDR1 SEHNR, CDR2 FQNEAQ (reference sequence). The protocol was immunoSEQ multiplex PCR, while the TCRdb copy is restricted to in-frame clones and leaves out a portion. The sample yields tens of thousands of clones, more than 60% seen once. This clone has a handful of counts. Its specificity is unknown. The chain uses TRBV7-9 and TRBJ2-1, with 14 nucleotides matching TRBD2. This receptor was obtained from an adult in good health. Here the sequenced sample was peripheral blood, taken on day 0 of MenACWY control vaccination. CDR3 sequence (DNA): TGTGCCAGCAGCTCGACTAGCGGGAGGGCCGATGAGCAGTTCTTC. Translated, it gives CASSSTSGRADEQFF. The full variable domain, with the rest looked up from reference TRBV7-9 and TRBJ2-1, is DTGVSQNPRHKITKRGQNVTFRCDPISEHNRLYWYRQTLGQGPEFLTYFQNEAQLEKSRLLSDRFSAERPKGSFSTLEIQRTEQGDSAMYLCASSSTSGRADEQFFGPGTRLTVL.